Below, 28 T cell receptor beta chains from the same sample are listed, as sequenced in a study of Ad26.COV2.S vaccination and SARS-CoV-2 variants. The data were produced by immunoSEQ multiplex PCR, yet TCRdb's version contains in-frame clones alone and is incomplete. Of 180,000 or so clones in the sample, around 88% were seen once. The sequenced sample was peripheral blood, obtained after recovery from COVID-19. These receptors all come from a human donor who had recovered from COVID-19.

V gene TRBV25-1 combines with J gene TRBJ1-4, with a tentative D call TRBD1 (5 bases). Deletions cut 3 bases from V and 4 bases from J, with 15 bases between. The germline gives CDR1 MGHDK, CDR2 SYGVNS. The CDR3 extends over 16 amino acids. The CDR3 loop reads CASSDPKGLYNEKLFF. Here the CDR3 DNA reads TGTGCCAGCAGTGATCCGAAGGGGCTGTATAATGAAAAACTGTTTTTT.

This chain uses TRBV28 with TRBJ2-3; D is possibly TRBD2 (5 bases). Germline CDR1 and CDR2: MDHEN and SYDVKM. The CDR3 sequence is 17 residues long. Trimming pared 5 bases from V and 0 bases from J, leaving 18 bases between. CDR3 in DNA: TGTGCCAGCAGTGCCCTCGGGATTCCTTCTAGCACAGATACGCAGTATTTT. Translating it yields CASSALGIPSSTDTQYF.

V and J are TRBV7-3 and TRBJ1-2, with D tentatively TRBD1 (6 bases). The V end was cut by 5 bases, the J end by 0 bases, with 13 bases between. The V gene's germline CDR1 is SGHTA and CDR2 FQGTGA. The CDR3 has 15 residues. Written as DNA, the CDR3 is TGTGCCAGCAGCACCAGGACAGAGGCTAACTATGGCTACACCTTC. It is translated as CASSTRTEANYGYTF.

The J gene is TRBJ2-3, the V gene TRBV10-3; 10 bases are a match to TRBD1. Per germline, CDR1 ENHRY and CDR2 SYGVKD. J lost 4 bases, V lost 9 bases, and 7 bases had no gene match. The CDR3 has 14 residues. CDR3 bases: TGTGCCATGCGACAGGGGGCGGGGGCAGATACGCAGTATTTT. It is translated as CAMRQGAGADTQYF.

This clone was found a few times. The chain has TRBV19 and TRBJ1-5, with D possibly TRBD1 on 6 matching bases. From germline, CDR1 is LNHDA and CDR2 SQIVND (reference sequence). The CDR3 spans 14 residues. Trimming shortened V by 8 bases and J by 1 base, and 12 bases separated the two germline ends. CDR3: CASAMGASNQPQHF. CDR3 nucleotides: TGTGCCAGTGCGATGGGGGCGAGCAATCAGCCCCAGCATTTT.

The chain links TRBV7-2 to TRBJ2-7; TRBD2 matches 8 bases. CDR1 and CDR2 from the germline V gene are SGHTA and FQGNSA. The CDR3 is 14 amino acids. The V segment lost 5 bases and the J segment 3 bases; nucleotides outside the gene matches: 6. The CDR3: CASSPLAGGYEQYF. CDR3 nucleotides: TGTGCCAGCAGCCCCCTGGCGGGGGGCTACGAGCAGTACTTC. Using reference TRBV7-2 and TRBJ2-7 for the parts outside the CDR3, the full variable domain is GAGVSQSPSNKVTEKGKDVELRCDPISGHTALYWYRQSLGQGLEFLIYFQGNSAPDKSGLPSDRFSAERTGGSVSTLTIQRTQQEDSAVYLCASSPLAGGYEQYFGPGTRLTVT.

This clone was seen only a few times. In DNA, the CDR3 is TGCGCCAGCAGCCCGAAGGGTAGTGGGGCCAACGTCCTGACTTTC. This sequence encodes CASSPKGSGANVLTF. The rearrangement links TRBV5-1 to TRBJ2-6; D gene ambiguous. Germline CDR1 reads SGHRS; CDR2 reads YFSETQ. The CDR3 length is 15 residues. Deletions cut 4 bases from V and 3 bases from J, with 11 bases between.

In DNA form, the CDR3 reads TGTGCCAGCCAACGGGAGGCCGACTCCTACGAGCAGTACTTC. Translation gives CASQREADSYEQYF. The chain carries TRBV9 and TRBJ2-7, with 7 bases matching TRBD2. Trimming cost V 7 bases and J 0 bases; bases outside gene matches: 7. The CDR3 consists of 14 residues. Germline-derived CDR1 and CDR2 are SGDLS and YYNGEE.

This chain joins TRBV10-3 and TRBJ2-7; 7 bases line up with TRBD2. V lost 6 bases to trimming and J lost 5 bases; unmatched junction nucleotides: 16. The germline CDR1 and CDR2 sequences are ENHRY and SYGVKD. The CDR3 is 16 amino acids. CDR3 in amino acids: CAISSPKRGGRDEQYF. As DNA, the CDR3 is TGTGCCATCAGCTCACCAAAGAGGGGAGGGCGAGACGAGCAGTACTTC.

The chain has TRBV30 and TRBJ1-4; D is uncertain. The CDR3 runs 14 residues. Germline lookup yields CDR1 GTSNPN and CDR2 SVGIG (reference sequence). Trimming stripped 6 bases from V and 0 bases from J, with 11 bases between. The CDR3 coding sequence is TGTGCCTGCCACGAGACCGCAACTAATGAAAAACTGTTTTTT. Its protein product is CACHETATNEKLFF.

The chain employs TRBV7-3 and TRBJ2-1; D is unresolved. V was cut by 5 bases and J by 8 bases, with 13 bases left in between. The CDR3 is 13 amino acids. Germline-derived CDR1 and CDR2 are SGHTA and FQGTGA. CDR3 amino acids: CASSPVPDHEQFF. The CDR3 nucleotides read TGTGCCAGCAGCCCCGTACCCGACCATGAGCAGTTCTTC.

The CDR3 region is CASRFTDTQYF. The CDR3 nucleotides read TGTGCCAGCAGGTTCACAGATACGCAGTATTTT. The chain is built from TRBV6-5 and TRBJ2-3; no reliable D call. V dropped 6 bases and J dropped 2 bases, with 3 bases sitting between them. The CDR3 covers 11 residues. Germline values: CDR1 MNHEY, CDR2 SVGAGI.

Remarks on this clone: Because the CDR3's place on the DNA is in doubt, the DNA is left out and the CDR3 is given as listed by TCRdb. The genes are TRBV21-1 and TRBJ2-6; the table gives TRBD1 as D, unverified against the DNA. TRBV21-1 is a recognized pseudogene. The length of the CDR3 is 17 amino acids, counting both ends. The CDR3 is CASSKVGRGSGANVLTF.

About this clone: At one of its ends the junction is not consistent with the germline gene, which may arise from a read error. The rearrangement links TRBV7-7 to TRBJ2-5; 10 nucleotides match TRBD1. CDR1 SSHAT and CDR2 FNYEAQ come from the germline V gene (reference sequence). This CDR3 region has 15 residues. The CDR3 region is CASSAGTGVIETQYF. The CDR3 DNA is TGTGCTAGCAGCGCCGGGACAGGGGTAATAGAGACCCAGTACTTC.

The V gene is TRBV11-3, the J gene TRBJ1-1; D gene ambiguous. CDR3 length equals 13 residues. From germline, CDR1 is SGHNT and CDR2 YENEEA. Trimming took 3 bases from V and 1 from J, leaving 6 bases between them. This CDR3 reads CASSFNGNTEAFF. Written as DNA, the CDR3 is TGTGCCAGCAGCTTTAATGGGAACACTGAAGCTTTCTTT.

The chain links TRBV2 to TRBJ1-3, with TRBD1 identical over 7 bases. Germline values: CDR1 SNHLY, CDR2 FYNNEI. V trimming: 8 bases; J trimming: 2 bases; junction bases outside the gene matches: 6. The CDR3 consists of 14 residues. CDR3 sequence (DNA): TGTGCCAGCCGGACAGGCTGGACTGGAAACACCATATATTTT. Translation gives CASRTGWTGNTIYF.

The chain combines TRBV13 with TRBJ2-2; D remains unclear. The V gene lost 5 bases and the J gene lost 4 bases, with 17 bases spanning the gap. The CDR3 has 16 amino acids. CDR1 and CDR2 (germline): PRHDT, FYEKMQ (reference sequence). CDR3 amino acids: CASSLTSAVGTGELFF. The CDR3 nucleotides are TGTGCCAGCAGCCTAACATCGGCGGTCGGCACCGGGGAGCTGTTTTTT.

The rearrangement uses TRBV7-9 and TRBJ1-2; D unresolved. Trimming removed 3 bases at V and 4 bases at J, with 15 bases between. Germline-derived CDR1 and CDR2 are SEHNR and FQNEAQ (reference sequence). CDR3 length: 15 amino acids. CDR3 nucleotide sequence: TGTGCCAGCAGCTTGGGTCCGGCCCACTTCTATGGCTACACCTTC. This gives the protein CASSLGPAHFYGYTF.

J is TRBJ2-1 and V is TRBV5-6; 11 bases line up with TRBD2. This CDR3 is built from 14 residues. From germline, CDR1 is SGHDT and CDR2 YYEEEE. V trimming: 5 bases; J trimming: 8 bases; junction bases outside the gene matches: 6. As DNA, the CDR3 is TGTGCCAGCAGGATAGCGGGAGGGCCTTATGAGCAGTTCTTC. This sequence encodes CASRIAGGPYEQFF.

This clone turned up a few times. The chain recombines TRBV4-2 with TRBJ1-6; perhaps TRBD1 as D (5 bases). The CDR3 has 15 residues. Germline V gene data show CDR1 as LGHNA and CDR2 as YNFKEQ. V lost 5 bases and J 5 bases, leaving 13 bases between the germline ends. This CDR3 is CASSFGAEDNSPLHF. CDR3 sequence (DNA): TGTGCCAGCAGCTTCGGGGCTGAGGATAATTCACCCCTCCACTTT.

The chain carries TRBV2 and TRBJ1-1, with TRBD1 matching over 10 bases. Germline values: CDR1 SNHLY, CDR2 FYNNEI. CDR3 length equals 14 residues. The junction had 1 base not matched to a gene; V was cut back by 5 bases and J by 1 base. The CDR3 reads CASSRDRGNTEAFF. The CDR3 DNA sequence: TGTGCCAGCAGTAGGGACAGGGGGAACACTGAAGCTTTCTTT.

This chain links TRBV6-1 with TRBJ2-1; the D gene is possibly TRBD2 (6 bases). CDR1 is MNHNS and CDR2 is SASEGT in the germline V gene. CDR3 length: 16 residues. Trimming took off 1 base at V and 6 bases at J, with 16 bases between the two ends. The CDR3 DNA follows: TGTGCCAGCAGTGAAGGTAGGGGACTCAAACCCAATGAGCAGTTCTTC. Translation gives CASSEGRGLKPNEQFF.

This sequence joins TRBV5-6 and TRBJ1-1, with D hard to call. Looked up from germline, CDR1 is SGHDT and CDR2 is YYEEEE. The CDR3 runs to 11 residues. V was shortened by 0 bases and J by 5 bases, with 2 bases between the two germline ends. CDR3 sequence (DNA): TGTGCCAGCAGCTTGGAGACTGAAGCTTTCTTT. Translated, it gives CASSLETEAFF.

This chain uses TRBV7-9 with TRBJ2-1; D not certain. V was clipped by 5 bases and J by 4 bases, with 12 bases between them. The CDR3 consists of 14 residues. Looked up from germline, CDR1 is SEHNR and CDR2 is FQNEAQ (reference sequence). The CDR3 here is CASSLISGYNEQFF. The CDR3 DNA reads TGTGCCAGCAGCCTTATTTCAGGATACAATGAGCAGTTCTTC.

This clone was recorded only once. The chain uses TRBV25-1 and TRBJ2-7; the D is unclear. The CDR3 covers 10 residues. V lost 5 bases, J lost 4 bases, and 3 bases lay in between. Germline V gives CDR1 MGHDK, CDR2 SYGVNS. The CDR3: CASSRYEQYF. CDR3 DNA sequence: TGTGCCAGCAGTAGGTACGAGCAGTACTTC.

This clone was found a few times. The V call is TRBV3-1 (or the pseudogene TRBV3-2), the J call TRBJ2-2, with D perhaps TRBD1 or TRBD2 (5 bases each). The CDR3 length is 15 residues. V lost 4 bases, J lost 5 bases, and 14 bases lay in between. Germline-derived CDR1 and CDR2 are LGHDT and YNNKEL (reference sequence). The DNA of the CDR3 is TGTGCCAGCAGCCCCACAGGAGGATGGACCGGGGAGCTGTTTTTT. This translates into CASSPTGGWTGELFF.

This rearrangement joins TRBV7-3 to TRBJ2-6; weak D call: TRBD1 (5 bases). Trimming took 4 bases from V and 2 from J, leaving 15 bases between them. Germline V gene sequence: CDR1 SGHTA, CDR2 FQGTGA. This CDR3 has 17 amino acids. The CDR3 DNA is TGTGCCAGCAGCTCCTACCGAAAGGGGCCTGGGGCCAACGTCCTGACTTTC. Amino acids: CASSSYRKGPGANVLTF. Filled out from reference TRBV7-3 and TRBJ2-6, the complete variable domain reads GAGVSQTPSNKVTEKGKYVELRCDPISGHTALYWYRQSLGQGPEFLIYFQGTGAADDSGLPNDRFFAVRPEGSVSTLKIQRTERGDSAVYLCASSSYRKGPGANVLTFGAGSRLTVL.

This clone was observed a few times. The V gene is TRBV9, the J gene TRBJ1-1; perhaps TRBD1 as D (5 bases). Germline lookup yields CDR1 SGDLS and CDR2 YYNGEE. The V end was cut by 2 bases, the J end by 1 base, with 9 bases between. CDR3 length: 14 amino acids. The CDR3, as DNA: TGTGCCAGCAGCGTGGGGGGATCGAACACTGAAGCTTTCTTT. Translated, it gives CASSVGGSNTEAFF.